This T cell receptor beta chain comes out of a study of blood T cell repertoires in COVID-19. For the study at large: Acute and convalescent COVID-19 specimens originated in the United States, Italy and Spain.

Assay used: immunoSEQ multiplex PCR; TCRdb lists only in-frame clones, some missing. Of about 270,000 clones in the sample, 81% were seen once. This clone was seen a few times. Trimming removed 4 bases from V and 5 bases from J, with 12 bases in between. This CDR3 is built from 13 residues. Germline V CDR1 and CDR2: SGHTA, FQGNSA. The rearrangement links TRBV7-2 to TRBJ2-7, with D maybe TRBD1 (5 bases). This TCR derives from a woman aged 60 to 75 with active or convalescent COVID-19. The specimen was peripheral blood. The CDR3 DNA is TGTGCCAGCAGCTCACCCAGGGCCCACGAGCAGTACTTC. Translating it yields CASSSPRAHEQYF.